Following are 24 T cell receptor beta chains from one sample sequenced in a study of CD8+CD57+ T cells in acquired aplastic anemia. Those patients picked for sequencing had displayed CD8+CD57+ cell expansion on flow cytometry. Profiling that covered TCR beta VDJ and CDR3 relied on genomic DNA as its template. One entry per CDR3 protein, called by TCRdb with MiXCR from the reads. The data contain around 160,000 distinct CDR3 sequences, around 48% of them singletons. The sample consisted of sorted CD4+, CD8+, or CD8+CD57+ T cells (not recorded which) from PBMCs. Source of these receptors: a human donor with aplastic anemia.

This sequence joins TRBV5-8 and TRBJ2-1, with a weak D call TRBD2 (6 bases). Germline-derived CDR1 and CDR2 are SGHTS and YDEGEE. The CDR3 spans 15 residues. V lost 5 bases to trimming and J lost 4 bases, with 16 bases between them. In DNA form, the CDR3 reads TGTGCCAGCAGTTTCGGAGGGAGACCTTACAATGAGCAGTTCTTC. It specifies CASSFGGRPYNEQFF.

Points on this clonotype: Just one base apart from a much larger clone, this may be a read error. In DNA form, the CDR3 reads TGTGCCAGCAGTGTTGGGACAGGGGCTCGCACAGATATGCAGTATTTT. This encodes CASSVGTGARTDMQYF. The rearrangement joins TRBV6-1 to TRBJ2-3; 10 nucleotides align to TRBD1. The germline gives CDR1 MNHNS, CDR2 SASEGT. This CDR3 is 16 amino acids long.

The J gene is TRBJ1-1, the V gene TRBV19; 11 bases align to TRBD1. Germline V gene data show CDR1 as LNHDA and CDR2 as SQIVND (reference sequence). V lost 6 bases to trimming and J lost 3 bases; unmatched junction nucleotides: 9. The CDR3 loop spans 16 amino acids. The CDR3 DNA reads as TGTGCCAGTAGGGGACAGGGGGTAGGAGTGGACACTGAAGCTTTCTTT. Its protein is CASRGQGVGVDTEAFF. Complete variable domain (other parts from reference TRBV19 and TRBJ1-1): DGGITQSPKYLFRKEGQNVTLSCEQNLNHDAMYWYRQDPGQGLRLIYYSQIVNDFQKGDIAEGYSVSREKKESFPLTVTSAQKNPTAFYLCASRGQGVGVDTEAFFGQGTRLTVV.

This clonotype was recorded once. The V gene is TRBV11-2, the J gene TRBJ2-3; 9 bases are a match to TRBD2. Germline CDR1 SGHAT, CDR2 FQNNGV. V shed 5 bases, J shed 8 bases, and the junction held 11 bases outside the gene matches. The CDR3 contains 15 residues. The CDR3 sequence is CASSQTSGHYTTQYF. The CDR3 DNA reads TGTGCCAGCAGCCAGACTAGCGGCCATTACACTACGCAGTATTTT.

CDR3 DNA sequence: TGTGCCACCAGCAGACCTGACCAGGGCCGAGATACGCAGTATTTT. This gives the protein CATSRPDQGRDTQYF. The gene calls are TRBV15 and TRBJ2-3, with TRBD1 as a possible D gene (5 bases). Looked up from germline, CDR1 is LNHNV and CDR2 is YYDKDF (reference sequence). Trimming pared 2 bases from V and 5 bases from J, leaving 14 bases between. This CDR3 is built from 15 residues.

The chain couples TRBV15 to TRBJ2-7; D perhaps matches TRBD2 (5 bases). The CDR3 spans 12 residues. Germline V gene sequence: CDR1 LNHNV, CDR2 YYDKDF (reference sequence). The V end was cut by 3 bases, the J end by 12 bases, with 15 bases between. The CDR3 sequence: CATSSGGVSPYF. For the CDR3, the DNA is TGTGCCACCAGCAGTGGAGGAGTGTCTCCGTACTTC.

The chain recombines TRBV24-1 with TRBJ2-5; TRBD2 matches at 9 bases. The CDR3 is 16 residues long. V trimming: 4 bases; J trimming: 5 bases; junction bases outside the gene matches: 10. Germline V gene lookup returns CDR1 KGHDR and CDR2 SFDVKD. This chain's CDR3 is CATSEPYSGSGETQYF. DNA of the CDR3: TGTGCCACCAGTGAACCCTATAGCGGGAGCGGGGAGACCCAGTACTTC.

The table lists this clonotype with many counts. The chain employs TRBV7-8 and TRBJ1-4; tentative D call: TRBD1 (5 bases). There are 14 residues in the CDR3. From germline, CDR1 is SGHVS and CDR2 FQNEAQ. The V and J ends lost 5 bases and 4 bases respectively, with 11 bases between them. The CDR3 sequence: CASSPGTGNEKLFF. CDR3 sequence (DNA): TGTGCCAGCAGCCCCGGGACGGGTAATGAAAAACTGTTTTTT.

The chain uses TRBV10-3 and TRBJ2-7, with TRBD2 matching 11 bases. The CDR3 runs 14 residues. V dropped 6 bases and J dropped 6; count of bases not matched to a gene: 7. Germline V CDR1 and CDR2: ENHRY, SYGVKD. The CDR3 here is CAIRDSGRASEQYF. CDR3 nucleotides: TGTGCCATCAGGGATAGCGGGAGGGCATCCGAGCAGTACTTC.

With regard to this clonotype: An end of the junction does not agree with germline; a read error may underlie this. The rearrangement joins TRBV15 to TRBJ2-3, with D perhaps matching TRBD1 (6 bases). Per the germline V gene, CDR1 is LNHNV and CDR2 is YYDKDF (reference sequence). This CDR3 contains 13 residues. CDR3 sequence: CDTRGGDGDTQYF. In DNA form, the CDR3 reads TGTGACACCAGAGGGGGAGATGGAGATACGCAGTACTTT.

V usage is TRBV29-1 and J usage is TRBJ1-3, with D uncertain. Germline values: CDR1 SQVTM, CDR2 ANQGSEA. There are 12 residues in the CDR3. Trimming took off 5 bases at V and 3 bases at J, with 8 bases between the two ends. Written as DNA, the CDR3 is TGCAGCGTTAGGGAGGTTGGAAACACCATATATTTT. Translated, it gives CSVREVGNTIYF.

In its sample, this clonotype was seen many times. V usage is TRBV9 and J usage is TRBJ1-2, with 8 bases fitting TRBD1. Germline V gene lookup returns CDR1 SGDLS and CDR2 YYNGEE. This CDR3 region has 13 residues. Trimming took 6 bases from V and 8 from J; bases not matched to a gene: 9. The CDR3 DNA sequence: TGTGCCAGCAACTCGGACAGGGAACAGGGCTACACCTTC. Its translation: CASNSDREQGYTF.

This clonotype has ten or more counts. V gene TRBV7-9 combines with J gene TRBJ2-1; no clear D. Germline-derived CDR1 and CDR2 are SEHNR and FQNEAQ (reference sequence). CDR3 length: 12 residues. V dropped 2 bases and J dropped 7 bases, with 6 bases sitting between them. Here the CDR3 DNA reads TGTGCCAGCAGCTTATTGATTAATGAGCAGTTCTTC. As protein: CASSLLINEQFF.

This clonotype was counted a few times. The rearrangement joins TRBV20-1 to TRBJ2-7; the D gene could be TRBD1 or TRBD2 (5 bases each). This CDR3 region has 13 residues. Germline-derived CDR1 and CDR2 are DFQATT and SNEGSKA (reference sequence). V lost 3 bases to trimming and J lost 6 bases, with 15 bases between them. CDR3 DNA sequence: TGCAGTGCTAGCGGGACGGACACCTTCGAGCAGTACTTC. Translating it yields CSASGTDTFEQYF.

This clonotype was seen many times. V gene TRBV2 combines with J gene TRBJ2-1; TRBD2 matches at 13 bases. CDR1 is SNHLY, CDR2 FYNNEI, per germline. J was trimmed by 6 bases and V by 11 bases; bases with no gene match: 7. The CDR3 sequence is 14 residues long. CDR3 sequence reads: CAGGGLAGFNEQFF. DNA for the CDR3: TGTGCCGGGGGGGGACTAGCGGGGTTCAATGAGCAGTTCTTC.

This clonotype was observed at least ten times. The V and J genes are TRBV7-9 and TRBJ2-2; perhaps D is TRBD1 or TRBD2 (5 bases each). V was pared by 5 bases and J by 4 bases, with 11 bases between. CDR1 is SEHNR, CDR2 FQNEAQ, per germline (reference sequence). The CDR3 spans 14 residues. CDR3 protein: CASSRDGLTGELFF. CDR3 nucleotides: TGTGCCAGCAGCCGGGACGGACTCACCGGGGAGCTGTTTTTT. Full variable domain (outside the CDR3, taken from reference TRBV7-9 and TRBJ2-2): DTGVSQNPRHKITKRGQNVTFRCDPISEHNRLYWYRQTLGQGPEFLTYFQNEAQLEKSRLLSDRFSAERPKGSFSTLEIQRTEQGDSAMYLCASSRDGLTGELFFGEGSRLTVL.

V gene TRBV20-1 combines with J gene TRBJ2-3; 10 bases are a match to TRBD2. J was trimmed by 3 bases and V by 6 bases; bases with no gene match: 6. CDR3 length: 14 residues. Germline lookup yields CDR1 DFQATT and CDR2 SNEGSKA (reference sequence). DNA of the CDR3: TGCAGTGCGACTTTAGCGGGGGGTACAGATACGCAGTATTTT. Amino acids: CSATLAGGTDTQYF.

The genes are TRBV11-2 and TRBJ2-3, with D perhaps matching TRBD1 or TRBD2 (5 bases each). V lost 5 bases, J lost 0 bases, and 12 bases lay in between. The CDR3 covers 15 residues. Germline V gene sequence: CDR1 SGHAT, CDR2 FQNNGV. In DNA, the CDR3 is TGTGCCAGCAGCCGGTTCGAGGGGAGCACAGATACGCAGTATTTT. As protein: CASSRFEGSTDTQYF. Full variable domain (missing parts from reference TRBV11-2 and TRBJ2-3): EAGVAQSPRYKIIEKRQSVAFWCNPISGHATLYWYQQILGQGPKLLIQFQNNGVVDDSQLPKDRFSAERLKGVDSTLKIQPAKLEDSAVYLCASSRFEGSTDTQYFGPGTRLTVL.

The V and J genes are TRBV5-5 and TRBJ1-2; 7 bases align to TRBD1. Germline-derived CDR1 and CDR2 are SGHKS and YYEKEE (reference sequence). CDR3 length: 15 amino acids. After removal of 1 base from V and 4 bases from J, the junction contained 7 bases not matched to a gene. The CDR3 protein is CASSLMTGYGYGYTF. Written as DNA, the CDR3 is TGTGCCAGCAGCTTGATGACAGGGTACGGCTATGGCTACACCTTC. Drawing the rest from reference TRBV5-5 and TRBJ1-2, the complete variable domain is DAGVTQSPTHLIKTRGQQVTLRCSPISGHKSVSWYQQVLGQGPQFIFQYYEKEERGRGNFPDRFSARQFPNYSSELNVNALLLGDSALYLCASSLMTGYGYGYTFGSGTRLTVV.

This chain uses TRBV10-3 with TRBJ2-7, with no clear D. The germline V gene has CDR1 ENHRY and CDR2 SYGVKD. V dropped 6 bases and J dropped 0 bases, with 9 bases sitting between them. The CDR3 is 13 residues long. This CDR3 reads CAIRRGFSYEQYF. The CDR3 DNA reads TGTGCCATCAGGAGAGGTTTCTCCTACGAGCAGTACTTC.

In this sample, this clonotype turned up many times. This chain connects TRBV6-4 to TRBJ2-1; 10 nucleotides match TRBD2. The V gene's germline CDR1 is MRHNA and CDR2 SNTAGT. The CDR3 is 17 amino acids. V shed 2 bases, J shed 2 bases, and the junction held 6 bases outside the gene matches. The DNA for the CDR3 is TGTGCCAGCAGTGACGAATCACTAGCGGGAACCTACAATGAGCAGTTCTTC. It is translated as CASSDESLAGTYNEQFF.

V usage is TRBV24-1 and J usage is TRBJ2-7; 13 nucleotides agree with TRBD2. The trim removed 3 bases at V and 5 bases at J, leaving 15 bases unmatched. Germline CDR1 and CDR2: KGHDR and SFDVKD. CDR3 length equals 19 residues. CDR3 protein: CATSDPGTSGVLGFDEQYF. In nucleotides, the CDR3 is TGTGCCACCAGTGATCCCGGGACTAGCGGGGTCCTTGGGTTCGACGAGCAGTACTTC.

The chain uses TRBV29-1 and TRBJ2-1; no firm D call. CDR1 is SQVTM and CDR2 is ANQGSEA in the germline V gene. The CDR3 length is 9 residues. Trimming pared 8 bases from V and 1 base from J, leaving 0 bases between. CDR3 in amino acids: CSSYNEQFF. The CDR3 DNA follows: TGCAGCTCCTACAATGAGCAGTTCTTC.

This clonotype was detected many times. The chain couples TRBV7-9 to TRBJ1-1; D unclear. CDR3 size: 13 residues. Trimming removed 6 bases from V and 1 base from J, with 9 bases in between. Germline V gives CDR1 SEHNR, CDR2 FQNEAQ (reference sequence). The DNA for the CDR3 is TGTGCCAGCAGAGAACAGCCGAACACTGAAGCTTTCTTT. It codes for CASREQPNTEAFF.